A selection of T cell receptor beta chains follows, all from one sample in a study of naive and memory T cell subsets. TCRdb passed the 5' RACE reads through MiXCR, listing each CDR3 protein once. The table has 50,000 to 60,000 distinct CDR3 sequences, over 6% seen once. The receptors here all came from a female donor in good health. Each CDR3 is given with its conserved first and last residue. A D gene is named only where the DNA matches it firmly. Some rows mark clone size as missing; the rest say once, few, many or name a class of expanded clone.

cdr3_aa: CASSLARGDGSPLHF
cdr3_nt: TGTGCCAGCAGCTTAGCCCGGGGGGATGGTTCACCCCTCCACTTT
clone_size: many
d_call: .
j_call: TRBJ1-6
v_call: TRBV7-9

cdr3_aa: CASTRGGRGQPQHF
cdr3_nt: TGTGCCAGCACCCGCGGCGGTCGGGGACAGCCCCAGCATTTT
clone_size: many
d_call: .
j_call: TRBJ1-5
v_call: TRBV6-2/TRBV6-3

cdr3_aa: CASSLTFTGELFF
cdr3_nt: TGTGCCAGCAGCCTGACTTTTACCGGGGAGCTGTTTTTT
clone_size: .
d_call: .
j_call: TRBJ2-2
v_call: TRBV7-2

cdr3_aa: CASKAEGTNYNEQFF
cdr3_nt: TGCGCCAGCAAGGCGGAGGGGACGAACTACAATGAGCAGTTCTTC
clone_size: .
d_call: .
j_call: TRBJ2-1
v_call: TRBV5-1

cdr3_aa: CASKDGRTYNEQFF
cdr3_nt: TGTGCCAGCAAGGACGGGAGAACCTACAATGAGCAGTTCTTC
clone_size: many
d_call: .
j_call: TRBJ2-1
v_call: TRBV6-1

cdr3_aa: CASSGPDITNEKLFF
cdr3_nt: TGCGCCAGCAGCGGCCCGGACATAACTAATGAAAAACTGTTTTTT
clone_size: .
d_call: .
j_call: TRBJ1-4
v_call: TRBV5-1

cdr3_aa: CASSGGVEQYF
cdr3_nt: TGTGCCAGCAGCGGTGGGGTCGAGCAGTACTTC
clone_size: .
d_call: .
j_call: TRBJ2-7
v_call: TRBV3-1

cdr3_aa: CASSPSIQPQHF
cdr3_nt: TGTGCCAGCAGTCCAAGTATTCAGCCCCAGCATTTT
clone_size: many
d_call: .
j_call: TRBJ1-5
v_call: TRBV2

cdr3_aa: CAISESTRAEAFF
cdr3_nt: TGTGCCATCAGTGAGTCGACTCGAGCTGAAGCTTTCTTT
clone_size: many
d_call: .
j_call: TRBJ1-1
v_call: TRBV10-3

cdr3_aa: CASTKNPGGGYTF
cdr3_nt: TGTGCCAGCACCAAAAACCCAGGGGGTGGCTACACCTTC
clone_size: few
d_call: TRBD1
j_call: TRBJ1-2
v_call: TRBV6-5

cdr3_aa: CASSLTFPPSSGTQYF
cdr3_nt: TGTGCCAGCAGCTTAACTTTCCCTCCCAGTAGTGGTACGCAGTATTTT
clone_size: few
d_call: .
j_call: TRBJ2-3
v_call: TRBV7-3

cdr3_aa: CATSLGRAGYGYTF
cdr3_nt: TGTGCCACCAGCCTAGGACGGGCGGGCTATGGCTACACCTTC
clone_size: few
d_call: .
j_call: TRBJ1-2
v_call: TRBV15

cdr3_aa: CASSAEGAREQYF
cdr3_nt: TGTGCCAGCAGTGCTGAGGGGGCTAGGGAGCAGTACTTC
clone_size: many
d_call: TRBD1
j_call: TRBJ2-7
v_call: TRBV2

cdr3_aa: CASSRPEAMSPLHF
cdr3_nt: TGTGCCAGTAGTCGGCCGGAAGCGATGTCACCCCTCCACTTT
clone_size: few
d_call: .
j_call: TRBJ1-6
v_call: TRBV19

cdr3_aa: CASSSRRVNTEAFF
cdr3_nt: TGTGCCAGCAGTTCCCGACGGGTGAACACTGAAGCTTTCTTT
clone_size: .
d_call: .
j_call: TRBJ1-1
v_call: TRBV6-2/TRBV6-3